This passage covers 9 T cell receptor beta chains from one sample sequenced in a study of T-cell reconstitution after alpha-beta-depleted transplantation in children. Unique molecular identifiers were incorporated into the prepared TCRbeta library. TCRdb reanalysed the PCR reads using MiXCR and keeps one entry per CDR3 protein. This repertoire shows fewer than 550,000 distinct CDR3 sequences, roughly 10% found once; its top ten account for 14%. Source: PBMCs, mostly from graft donor cells, taken 180 days after TCRalphabeta/CD19-depleted stem cell transplant. Receptors originate from a female patient between 2 and 15 years old who had a stem cell transplant for aplastic anemia, so the T cells may come from the graft donor.

The chain recombines TRBV5-1 with TRBJ2-1; 10 positions agree with TRBD2. The CDR3 length is 16 residues. Germline CDR1 SGHRS, CDR2 YFSETQ. V gave up 4 bases and J gave up 7 bases; unmatched junction bases: 11. The CDR3 DNA is TGCGCCAGCAGCCATGTAGTAGCGGGAGGTAATAATGAGCAGTTCTTC. This translates into CASSHVVAGGNNEQFF.

The genes are TRBV20-1 and TRBJ1-1; tentative D call: TRBD1 (5 bases). Germline CDR1 reads DFQATT; CDR2 reads SNEGSKA (reference sequence). Deletions cut 0 bases from V and 3 bases from J, with 14 bases between. The CDR3 contains 15 residues. CDR3 coding DNA: TGCAGTGCTAGAGATGGGGGGTTCTTGGACACTGAAGCTTTCTTT. It encodes CSARDGGFLDTEAFF.

A few counts support this clonotype. The J gene is TRBJ2-5, the V gene TRBV13; 7 nucleotides match TRBD1. Germline V lookup: CDR1 PRHDT, CDR2 FYEKMQ (reference sequence). J lost 5 bases, V lost 3 bases, and 6 bases had no gene match. CDR3 size: 14 residues. As DNA, the CDR3 is TGTGCCAGCAGCTTTAAGGGGGCGAAGGAGACCCAGTACTTC. Protein: CASSFKGAKETQYF.

This clonotype appeared a few times. The rearrangement links TRBV5-1 to TRBJ2-3; perhaps TRBD2 as D (6 bases). Between the trimmed V and J ends, which lost 2 bases and 3 bases, there was a span of 10 bases. The germline V gene has CDR1 SGHRS and CDR2 YFSETQ. The CDR3 extends over 14 amino acids. The CDR3 nucleotides read TGCGCCAGCAGCTTCGCGGCGGGGACAGATACGCAGTATTTT. It is translated as CASSFAAGTDTQYF.

The chain combines TRBV10-3 with TRBJ2-1, with 7 bases fitting TRBD2. This CDR3 comprises 17 residues. Trimming at V came to 1 base and at J to 7 bases, leaving 13 bases not matched to a gene. The germline V gene has CDR1 ENHRY and CDR2 SYGVKD. CDR3 amino acids: CAISEWDGGREWNEQFF. The DNA of the CDR3 is TGTGCCATCAGTGAGTGGGACGGCGGGCGGGAGTGGAATGAGCAGTTCTTC.

The chain joins TRBV12-3 or TRBV12-4 to TRBJ2-5, with 7 bases lining up with TRBD2. The CDR3 is 16 residues long. V lost 3 bases and J lost 0; bases outside the gene matches: 7. The CDR3 coding sequence is TGTGCCAGCAGTTTGGTGACTAGCCCCGACCAAGAGACCCAGTACTTC. Its translation: CASSLVTSPDQETQYF.

The chain recombines TRBV7-2 with TRBJ1-6, with D possibly TRBD1 on 6 matching bases. Trimming left V 1 base short and J 7 bases short, with 11 bases between. Germline values: CDR1 SGHTA, CDR2 FQGNSA. CDR3 length equals 15 residues. The CDR3 sequence is CASSLGGAMNSPLHF. The DNA of the CDR3 is TGTGCCAGCAGCTTAGGGGGGGCAATGAATTCACCCCTCCACTTT.

This clonotype was observed at least ten times. This chain uses TRBV29-1 with TRBJ2-7, with 10 positions matching TRBD1. With V trimmed by 4 bases and J by 6 bases, 9 bases remained unmatched. The CDR3 has 14 residues. CDR1 is SQVTM and CDR2 is ANQGSEA in the germline V gene. Written as DNA, the CDR3 is TGCAGCGTTGCGGCGGGGACAGGGGCACGCGAGCAGTACTTC. Protein sequence: CSVAAGTGAREQYF.

This clonotype was counted only a few times. The chain recombines TRBV20-1 with TRBJ2-1, with TRBD2 as a possible D gene (5 bases). This CDR3 comprises 15 residues. V was cut by 0 bases and J by 4 bases, with 13 bases left in between. Germline V gene data show CDR1 as DFQATT and CDR2 as SNEGSKA (reference sequence). The CDR3 loop reads CSARDPGIGYNEQFF. The CDR3 DNA sequence: TGCAGTGCTAGAGATCCGGGGATCGGATACAATGAGCAGTTCTTC.